This TCR beta chain is from a study of blood T cell repertoires in COVID-19. Study in general: PBMCs, B-cell-depleted T cells, or T cells provided the cDNA or gDNA that made up the material.

This CDR3 has 17 amino acids. The V and J ends lost 0 bases and 0 bases, in that order; junction bases with no gene match: 4. Germline CDR1 reads SGHNT; CDR2 reads YYREEE (reference sequence). Original analysis: Amplification from reference gene primers served as the basis for estimated nucleated cell counts. Profiling relied on immunoSEQ multiplex PCR, and the TCRdb table lists in-frame clones only, not all of them. The D gene and trimming were derived from the DNA, and the V and J assignments and clone size from that table. Seen here are 20,000 to 25,000 clones, 75% to 95% observed once, and the top ten hold 2.5% to 3.5%.

This chain uses TRBV5-4 with TRBJ2-2; 8 positions agree with TRBD2. This sequence was found in a woman between 70 and 85 years old with active COVID-19. Sequencing used peripheral blood. CDR3 bases: TGTGCCAGCAGCTTGGTCGGCGGGAGGCCGAACACCGGGGAGCTGTTTTTT. Its translation: CASSLVGGRPNTGELFF.